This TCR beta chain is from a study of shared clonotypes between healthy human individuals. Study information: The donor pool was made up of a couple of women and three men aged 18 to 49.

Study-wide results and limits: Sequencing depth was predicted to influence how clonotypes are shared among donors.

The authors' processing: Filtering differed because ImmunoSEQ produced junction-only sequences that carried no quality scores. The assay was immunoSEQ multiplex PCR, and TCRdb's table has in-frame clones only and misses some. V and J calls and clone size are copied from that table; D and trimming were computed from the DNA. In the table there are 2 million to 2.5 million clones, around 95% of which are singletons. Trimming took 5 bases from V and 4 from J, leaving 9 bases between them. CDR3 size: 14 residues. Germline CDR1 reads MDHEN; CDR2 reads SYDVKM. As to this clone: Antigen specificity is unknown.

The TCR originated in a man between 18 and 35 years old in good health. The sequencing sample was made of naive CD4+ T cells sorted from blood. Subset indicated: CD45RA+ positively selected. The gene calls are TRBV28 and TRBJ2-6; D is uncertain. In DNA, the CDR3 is TGTGCCAGCAGTAGTCCCGTAGGGGCCAACGTCCTGACTTTC. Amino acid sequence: CASSSPVGANVLTF.